Given below is one T cell receptor (beta chain) in context. Its antigen is still unknown. No per-base quality is available; no much larger clone lies one base away. This was a case-control study nested in a cohort of healthcare workers in London, UK, who had nasopharyngeal swab PCR tests and blood samples taken every week. Healthcare workers were recruited during the week of the UK lockdown, between 23 and 31 March 2020, and followed weekly for up to about 15 weeks. Reading from cysteine to phenylalanine, the CDR3 counts 17 amino acids. This entry keeps only the CDR3 DNA: 51 bases, framed from base 1. Looking up the germline V gene (reference sequence) yields CDR1 SEHNR and CDR2 FQNEAQ. V trim: 4 bases; J trim: 3 bases; unmatched bases: 13. This sample was included in a study of early T cells in non-severe SARS-CoV-2 infection (dated by TCRdb to about 2021). General notes on the study: TCR sequencing used bulk RNA from unsorted whole blood, so alpha and beta chains could not be paired.

Study-level results and caveats: VDJdb matching was skewed toward anti-spike CD8 responses and likely underestimated virus-specific expansions by missing private and CD4 specificities.

Library method: 5' RACE. For sequencing, a NextSeq 500 was employed. To correct for sequencing error and PCR bias, the TCR library protocol tagged individual cDNA molecules with unique molecular identifiers. TCR alpha and beta chains were both sequenced, and the abundances of alpha and beta sequences in each sample were closely correlated with each other. The paper's processing steps were these. Decombinator V4 was used to annotate TCR sequences for V gene, J gene and CDR3. Expanded TCRs were defined as changing significantly between any two time points under a Poisson model with p below 0.0001. TCR abundances were normalised to the total number of TCRs sequenced per sample and expressed as counts per million. TRAV1-2 paired with TRAJ12, TRAJ20 or TRAJ33 defined MAIT TCRs, while TRAV10 paired with TRAJ18 defined iNKT TCRs. VDJdb, accessed on 1 November 2021, was searched for TCRs annotated for CMV, EBV and SARS-CoV-2, and TCRs annotated for more than one antigen were excluded. TCRdb trimmed public reads at Q25 via fastp, called clones via MiXCR and kept in-frame beta chains. CDR3 protein sequences are deduplicated, and each keeps its most common genes and DNA. The V and J calls here are based on TCRdb, not the publication. The sample includes about 85,000 distinct CDR3 sequences, with over 13% observed a single time. The ten largest clones capture about 6.7% of the sample.

Sequencing was carried out using whole blood. The sequence links TRBV7-9 to TRBJ2-7; 9 bases in the junction line up with TRBD1. The origin of this receptor is an adult who was a healthcare worker with PCR-confirmed SARS-CoV-2 infection or an uninfected control (not recorded which). CDR3 sequence: CASSSLSRDRERYEQYF. The nucleotide sequence is given as TGTGCCAGCAGCTCCTTGAGCCGGGACAGGGAACGCTACGAGCAGTACTTC.